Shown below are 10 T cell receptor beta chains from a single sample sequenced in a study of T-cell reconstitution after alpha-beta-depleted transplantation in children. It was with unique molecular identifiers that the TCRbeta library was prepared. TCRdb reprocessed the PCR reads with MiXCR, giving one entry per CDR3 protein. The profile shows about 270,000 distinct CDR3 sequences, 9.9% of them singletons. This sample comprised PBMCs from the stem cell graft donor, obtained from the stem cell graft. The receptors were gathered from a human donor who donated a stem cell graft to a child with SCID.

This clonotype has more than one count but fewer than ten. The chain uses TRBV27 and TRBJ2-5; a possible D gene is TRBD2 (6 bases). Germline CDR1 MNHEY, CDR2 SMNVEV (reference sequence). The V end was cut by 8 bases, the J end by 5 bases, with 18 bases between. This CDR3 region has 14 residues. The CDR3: CASSQWGVRETQYF. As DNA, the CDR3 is TGTGCCAGCTCCCAATGGGGGGTTCGGGAGACCCAGTACTTC.

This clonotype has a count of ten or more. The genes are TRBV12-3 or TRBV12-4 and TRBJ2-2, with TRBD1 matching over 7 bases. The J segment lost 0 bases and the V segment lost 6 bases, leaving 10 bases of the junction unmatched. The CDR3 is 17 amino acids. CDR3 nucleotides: TGTGCCAGCAGGGGCCCGACAGGGTCCTCGAACACCGGGGAGCTGTTTTTT. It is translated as CASRGPTGSSNTGELFF.

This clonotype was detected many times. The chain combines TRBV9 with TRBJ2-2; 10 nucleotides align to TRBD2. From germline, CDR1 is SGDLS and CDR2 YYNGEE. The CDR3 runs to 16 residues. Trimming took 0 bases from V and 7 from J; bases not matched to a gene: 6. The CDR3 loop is CASSVVASGGNGELFF. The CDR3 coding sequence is TGTGCCAGCAGCGTAGTAGCTAGCGGGGGAAACGGGGAGCTGTTTTTT.

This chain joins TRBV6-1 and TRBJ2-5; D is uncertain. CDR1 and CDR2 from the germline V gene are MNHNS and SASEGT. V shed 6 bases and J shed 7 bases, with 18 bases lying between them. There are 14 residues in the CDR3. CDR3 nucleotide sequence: TGTGCCAGCAGCCCAGATAGGAATTCGGGGACCCAGTACTTC. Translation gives CASSPDRNSGTQYF.

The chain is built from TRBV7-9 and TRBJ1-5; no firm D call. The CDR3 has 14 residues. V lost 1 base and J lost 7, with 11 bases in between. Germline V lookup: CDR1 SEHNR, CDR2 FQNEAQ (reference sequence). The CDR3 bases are TGTGCCAGCAGCTTAGGTGTCAAAATCCAGCCCCAGCATTTT. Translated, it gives CASSLGVKIQPQHF.

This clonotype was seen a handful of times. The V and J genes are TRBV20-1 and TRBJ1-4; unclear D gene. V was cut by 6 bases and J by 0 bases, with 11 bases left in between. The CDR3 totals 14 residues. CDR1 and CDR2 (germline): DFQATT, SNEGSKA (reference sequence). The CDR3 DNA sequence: TGCAGTGCGCCCGGCGGTGCAACTAATGAAAAACTGTTTTTT. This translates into CSAPGGATNEKLFF.

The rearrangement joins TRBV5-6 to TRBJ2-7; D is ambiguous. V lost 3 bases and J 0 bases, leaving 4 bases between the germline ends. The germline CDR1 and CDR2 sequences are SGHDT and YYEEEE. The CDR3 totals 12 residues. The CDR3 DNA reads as TGTGCCAGCAGCTGGGCCTCCTACGAGCAGTACTTC. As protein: CASSWASYEQYF.

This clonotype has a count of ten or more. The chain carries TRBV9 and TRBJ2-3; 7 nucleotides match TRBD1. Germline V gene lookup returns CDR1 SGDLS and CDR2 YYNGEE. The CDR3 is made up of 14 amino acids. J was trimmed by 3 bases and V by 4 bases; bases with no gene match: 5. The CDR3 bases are TGTGCCAGCAGCCCAATACAGGGGACAGATACGCAGTATTTT. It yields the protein CASSPIQGTDTQYF.

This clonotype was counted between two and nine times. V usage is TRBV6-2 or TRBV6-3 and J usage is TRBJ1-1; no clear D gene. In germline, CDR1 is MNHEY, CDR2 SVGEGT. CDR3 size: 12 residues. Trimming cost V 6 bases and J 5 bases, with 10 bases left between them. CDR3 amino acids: CASSGKRTEAFF. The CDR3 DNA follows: TGTGCCAGCAGCGGCAAACGAACTGAAGCTTTCTTT.

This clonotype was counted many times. The CDR3 spells CASSDIVNSYEQYF. The CDR3, as DNA: TGCGCCAGCAGTGATATAGTGAACTCCTACGAGCAGTACTTC. The V gene is TRBV10-2, the J gene TRBJ2-7, with D unclear. The CDR3 is 14 residues long. V shed 3 bases and J shed 0 bases, with 9 bases lying between them. Per germline, CDR1 WSHSY and CDR2 SAAADI.